This TCR beta chain was recovered during a study of shared clonotypes between healthy human individuals. General study findings and limits: Richness estimates generally favored naive over memory subsets.

The CDR3 is 17 amino acids. CDR1 is MGHRA, CDR2 YSYEKL, per germline. V was shortened by 0 bases and J by 1 base, with 15 bases between the two germline ends. Of note for this clone: Its antigen is unknown.

Sorted-subset replicate PCR reactions contained roughly 200 ng DNA, corresponding to approximately 30,000 T cell genomes. Produced via immunoSEQ multiplex PCR; TCRdb's table is partial and in-frame only. The sample yields some 900,000 clones, approximately 80% seen once. The receptor was derived from a man between 18 and 29 years old in good health. Sequencing was done on a sample of memory CD4+ T cells sorted from blood. Documented subset: CD45RA-negative fraction. This chain uses TRBV4-1 with TRBJ1-1; D remains ambiguous. CDR3 region: CASSQDPYEAANTEAFF. CDR3 DNA sequence: TGCGCCAGCAGCCAAGATCCATATGAGGCCGCGAACACTGAAGCTTTCTTT.